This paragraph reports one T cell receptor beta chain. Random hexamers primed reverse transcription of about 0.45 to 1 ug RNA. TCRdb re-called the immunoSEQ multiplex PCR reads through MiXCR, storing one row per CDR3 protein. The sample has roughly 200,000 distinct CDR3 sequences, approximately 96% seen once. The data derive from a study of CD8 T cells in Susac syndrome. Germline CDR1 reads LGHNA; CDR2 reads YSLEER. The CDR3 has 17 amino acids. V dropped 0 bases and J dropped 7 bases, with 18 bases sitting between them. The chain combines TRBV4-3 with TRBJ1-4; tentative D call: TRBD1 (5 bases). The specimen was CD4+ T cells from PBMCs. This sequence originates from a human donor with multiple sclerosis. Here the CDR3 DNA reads TGCGCCAGCAGCCAAGAAGGGCAGGGCGGCGCGGGTGAAAAACTGTTTTTT. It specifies CASSQEGQGGAGEKLFF.